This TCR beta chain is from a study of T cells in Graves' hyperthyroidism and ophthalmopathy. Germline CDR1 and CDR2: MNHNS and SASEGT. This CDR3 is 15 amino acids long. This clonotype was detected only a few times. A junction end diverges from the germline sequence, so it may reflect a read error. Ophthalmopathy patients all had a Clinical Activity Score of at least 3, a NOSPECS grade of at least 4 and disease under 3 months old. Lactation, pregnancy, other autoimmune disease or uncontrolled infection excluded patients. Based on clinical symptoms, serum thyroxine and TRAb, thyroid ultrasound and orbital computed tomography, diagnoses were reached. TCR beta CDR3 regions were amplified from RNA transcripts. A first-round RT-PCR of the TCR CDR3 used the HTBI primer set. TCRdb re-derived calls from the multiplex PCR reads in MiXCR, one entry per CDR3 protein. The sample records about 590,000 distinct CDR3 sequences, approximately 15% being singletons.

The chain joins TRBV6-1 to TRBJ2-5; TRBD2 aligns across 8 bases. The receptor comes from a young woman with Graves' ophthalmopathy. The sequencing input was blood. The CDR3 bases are TGTGCCAGCAGTGGATCCCGGGGGGGGCAAGAGACCCAGCACTTC. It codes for CASSGSRGGQETQHF.